This T cell receptor beta chain originates from a study of response to subunit inactivated influenza vaccine. Overall study findings and caveats: Only a handful of new T cells, the authors suggested, are recruited with each seasonal influenza vaccination.

TCRdb itself ran the RT-PCR reads through MiXCR, one entry per CDR3 protein. The sample lists 700,000 to 800,000 distinct CDR3 sequences; less than 20% were seen once. The CDR3 has 14 amino acids. Unmatched junction bases numbered 5, after V lost 5 bases and J lost 3 bases. Germline CDR1 is SGHAT and CDR2 is FQNNGV. The table lists this clonotype with a few counts. Its matching antigen is unknown. This receptor was obtained from a man aged 50 or older who received an inactivated influenza vaccine. Sequencing was performed on PBMCs from blood, taken 5 to 6 days after vaccination. This chain uses TRBV11-2 with TRBJ2-7, with TRBD1 matching 9 bases. The CDR3 loop reads CASSHPGQGYEQYF. In nucleotides, the CDR3 is TGTGCCAGCAGCCATCCGGGACAGGGCTACGAGCAGTACTTC.